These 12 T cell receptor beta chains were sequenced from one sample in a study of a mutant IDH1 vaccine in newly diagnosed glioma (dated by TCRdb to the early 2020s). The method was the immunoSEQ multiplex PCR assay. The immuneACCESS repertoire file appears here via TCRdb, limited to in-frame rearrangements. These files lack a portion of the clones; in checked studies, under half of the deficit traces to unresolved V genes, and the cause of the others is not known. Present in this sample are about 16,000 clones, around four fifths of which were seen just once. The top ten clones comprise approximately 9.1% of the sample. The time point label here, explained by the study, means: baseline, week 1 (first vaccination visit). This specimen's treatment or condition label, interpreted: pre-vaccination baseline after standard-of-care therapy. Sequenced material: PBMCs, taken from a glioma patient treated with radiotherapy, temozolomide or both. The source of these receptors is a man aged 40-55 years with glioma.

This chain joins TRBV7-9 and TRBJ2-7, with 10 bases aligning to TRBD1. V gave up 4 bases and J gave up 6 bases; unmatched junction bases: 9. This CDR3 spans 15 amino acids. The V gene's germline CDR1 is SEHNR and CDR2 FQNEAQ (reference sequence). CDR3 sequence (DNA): TGTGCCAGCAGCTCCTCGGGGACAGGGGTCGGCGAGCAGTACGTC. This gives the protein CASSSSGTGVGEQYV.

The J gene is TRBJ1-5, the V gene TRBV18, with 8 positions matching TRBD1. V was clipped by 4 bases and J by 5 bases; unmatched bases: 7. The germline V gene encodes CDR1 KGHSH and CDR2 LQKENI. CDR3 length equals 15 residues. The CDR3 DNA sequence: TGTGCCAGCTCACTTCAGGGGGCGCGATATCAGCCCCAGCATTTT. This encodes CASSLQGARYQPQHF.

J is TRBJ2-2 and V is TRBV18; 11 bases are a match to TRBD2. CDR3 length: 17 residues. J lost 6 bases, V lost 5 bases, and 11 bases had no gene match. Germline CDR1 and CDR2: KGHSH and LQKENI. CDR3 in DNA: TGTGCCAGCTCAGCACTACCCCGGACTAGCGGGCCCGGGGAGCTGTTTTTT. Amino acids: CASSALPRTSGPGELFF.

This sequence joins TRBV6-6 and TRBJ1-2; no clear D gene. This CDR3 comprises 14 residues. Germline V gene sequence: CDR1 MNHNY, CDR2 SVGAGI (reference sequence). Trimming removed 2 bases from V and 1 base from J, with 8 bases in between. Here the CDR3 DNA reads TGTGCCAGCAGTTACAATAACCATAACTATGGCTACACCTTC. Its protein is CASSYNNHNYGYTF.

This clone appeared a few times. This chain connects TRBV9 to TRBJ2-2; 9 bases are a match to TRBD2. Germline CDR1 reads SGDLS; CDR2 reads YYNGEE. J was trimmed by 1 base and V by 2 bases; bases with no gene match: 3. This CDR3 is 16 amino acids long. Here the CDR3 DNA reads TGTGCCAGCAGCGTCTCGACTAGCGGGAACACCGGGGAGCTGTTTTTT. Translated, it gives CASSVSTSGNTGELFF.

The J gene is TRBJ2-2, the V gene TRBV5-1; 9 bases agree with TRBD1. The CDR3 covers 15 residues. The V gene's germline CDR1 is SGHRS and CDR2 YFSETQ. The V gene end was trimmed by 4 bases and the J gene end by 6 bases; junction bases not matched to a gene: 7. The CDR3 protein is CASSTGQGFAGELFF. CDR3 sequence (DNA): TGCGCCAGCAGCACGGGACAGGGATTCGCCGGGGAGCTGTTTTTT.

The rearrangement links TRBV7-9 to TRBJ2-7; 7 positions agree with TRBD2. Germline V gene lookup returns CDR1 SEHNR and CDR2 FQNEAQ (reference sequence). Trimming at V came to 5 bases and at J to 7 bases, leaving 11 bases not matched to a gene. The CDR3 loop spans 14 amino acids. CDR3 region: CASSPPGGAGEQYF. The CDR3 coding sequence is TGTGCCAGCAGCCCGCCGGGGGGAGCTGGGGAGCAGTACTTC.

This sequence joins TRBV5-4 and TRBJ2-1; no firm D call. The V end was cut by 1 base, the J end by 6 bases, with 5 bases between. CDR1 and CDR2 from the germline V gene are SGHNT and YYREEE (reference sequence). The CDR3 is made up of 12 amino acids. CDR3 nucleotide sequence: TGTGCCAGCAGCTTGAACATCAATGAGCAGTTCTTC. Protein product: CASSLNINEQFF.

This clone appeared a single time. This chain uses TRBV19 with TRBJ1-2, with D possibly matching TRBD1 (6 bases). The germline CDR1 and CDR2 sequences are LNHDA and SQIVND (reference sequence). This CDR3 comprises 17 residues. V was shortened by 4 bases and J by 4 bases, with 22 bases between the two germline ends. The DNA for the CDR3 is TGTGCCAGTAGTAATAGGTCAGGGGAGGTGATCCGCTATGGCTACACCTTC. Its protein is CASSNRSGEVIRYGYTF.

CDR3 sequence: CASSSLQIQTGNTIYF. The DNA for the CDR3 is TGTGCCAGCAGCTCCTTACAAATCCAGACTGGAAACACCATATATTTT. The chain couples TRBV7-9 to TRBJ1-3; D is unclear. The CDR3 spans 16 residues. V lost 4 bases and J lost 2, with 15 bases in between. The germline CDR1 and CDR2 sequences are SEHNR and FQNEAQ (reference sequence). Drawing the rest from reference TRBV7-9 and TRBJ1-3, the complete variable domain is DTGVSQNPRHKITKRGQNVTFRCDPISEHNRLYWYRQTLGQGPEFLTYFQNEAQLEKSRLLSDRFSAERPKGSFSTLEIQRTEQGDSAMYLCASSSLQIQTGNTIYFGEGSWLTVV.

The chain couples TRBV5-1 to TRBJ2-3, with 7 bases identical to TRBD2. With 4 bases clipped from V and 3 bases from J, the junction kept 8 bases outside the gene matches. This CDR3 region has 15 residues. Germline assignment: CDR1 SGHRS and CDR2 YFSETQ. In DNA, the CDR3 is TGCGCCAGCAGCCCGAGGGAGGGAGAAACAGATACGCAGTATTTT. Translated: CASSPREGETDTQYF. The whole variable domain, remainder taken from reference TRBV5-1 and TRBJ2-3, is KAGVTQTPRYLIKTRGQQVTLSCSPISGHRSVSWYQQTPGQGLQFLFEYFSETQRNKGNFPGRFSGRQFSNSRSEMNVSTLELGDSALYLCASSPREGETDTQYFGPGTRLTVL.

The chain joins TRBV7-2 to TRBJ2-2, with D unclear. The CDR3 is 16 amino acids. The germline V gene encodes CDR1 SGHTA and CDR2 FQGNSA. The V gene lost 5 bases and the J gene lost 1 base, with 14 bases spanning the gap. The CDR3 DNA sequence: TGTGCCAGCAGCCCCGGTGGGTCAGGGAACACCGGGGAGCTGTTTTTT. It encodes CASSPGGSGNTGELFF.